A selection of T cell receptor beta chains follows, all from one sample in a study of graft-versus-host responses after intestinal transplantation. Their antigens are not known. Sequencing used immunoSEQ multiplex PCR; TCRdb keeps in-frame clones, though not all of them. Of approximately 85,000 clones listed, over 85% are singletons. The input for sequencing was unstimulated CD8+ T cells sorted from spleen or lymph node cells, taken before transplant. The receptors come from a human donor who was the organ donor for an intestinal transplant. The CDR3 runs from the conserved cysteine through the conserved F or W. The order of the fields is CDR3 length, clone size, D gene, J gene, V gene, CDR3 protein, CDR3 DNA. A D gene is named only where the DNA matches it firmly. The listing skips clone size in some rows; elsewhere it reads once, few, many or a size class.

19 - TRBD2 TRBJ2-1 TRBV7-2 CASSLWGGLAGDITNEQFF TGTGCCAGCAGCTTATGGGGCGGACTAGCGGGAGATATCACCAATGAGCAGTTCTTC
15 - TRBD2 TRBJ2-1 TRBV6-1 CASSEVGGGSNEQFF TGTGCCAGCAGTGAAGTTGGGGGGGGATCCAATGAGCAGTTCTTC
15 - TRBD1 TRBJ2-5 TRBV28 CASRTGGWGQETQYF TGTGCCAGCAGGACAGGGGGCTGGGGGCAAGAGACCCAGTACTTC
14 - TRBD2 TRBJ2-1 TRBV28 CASSLLAEDNEQFF TGTGCCAGCAGTTTACTAGCGGAGGACAATGAGCAGTTCTTC
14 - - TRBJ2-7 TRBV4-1 CASSQGGGVDEQYF TGCGCCAGCAGCCAAGGTGGAGGGGTCGACGAGCAGTACTTC
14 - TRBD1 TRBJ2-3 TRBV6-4 CASSDGTGADTQYF TGTGCCAGCAGTGACGGGACAGGGGCAGATACGCAGTATTTT
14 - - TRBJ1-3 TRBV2 CASSQGLSGNTIYF TGTGCCAGCAGCCAGGGACTTTCGGGAAACACCATATATTTT
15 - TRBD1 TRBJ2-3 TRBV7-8 CASSQEGQGVGTQYF TGTGCCAGCAGCCAAGAAGGGCAGGGGGTGGGTACGCAGTATTTT
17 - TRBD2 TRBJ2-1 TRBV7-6 CASSLGPGGVPYNEQFF TGTGCCAGCAGCTTGGGCCCGGGGGGGGTCCCCTACAATGAGCAGTTCTTC
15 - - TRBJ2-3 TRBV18 CASSPPLDSTDTQYF TGTGCCAGCTCACCCCCCCTAGATAGCACAGATACGCAGTATTTT
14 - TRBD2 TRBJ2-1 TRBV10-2 CASSEGDYLYEQFF TGCGCCAGCAGTGAAGGGGACTACTTGTATGAGCAGTTCTTC
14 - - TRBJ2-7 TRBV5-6 CASSPQALLEEQYF TGTGCCAGCAGTCCACAGGCCCTACTTGAAGAGCAGTACTTC
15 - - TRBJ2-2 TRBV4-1 CASSPTVATHGELFF TGCGCCAGCAGCCCCACGGTCGCCACGCACGGGGAGCTGTTTTTT
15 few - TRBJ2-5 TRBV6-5 CASSYSAAEGETQYF TGTGCCAGCAGTTACTCTGCGGCGGAGGGTGAGACCCAGTACTTC
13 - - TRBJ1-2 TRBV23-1 CASSLYDFYGYTF TGCGCCAGCAGTCTATATGACTTCTATGGCTACACCTTC
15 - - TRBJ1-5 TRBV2 CASGTGIRSNQPQHF TGTGCCAGCGGAACAGGGATCCGTAGCAATCAGCCCCAGCATTTT
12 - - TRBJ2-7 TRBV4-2 CASSPGGYEQYF TGTGCCAGCAGCCCCGGAGGCTACGAGCAGTACTTC
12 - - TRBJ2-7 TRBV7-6 CASSRARDEQYF TGTGCCAGCAGCCGGGCGAGGGACGAGCAGTACTTC
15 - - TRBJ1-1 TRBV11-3 CASSPQGFVNTEAFF TGTGCCAGCAGCCCCCAGGGTTTCGTGAACACTGAAGCTTTCTTT
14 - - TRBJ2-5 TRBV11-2 CASTTPGREETQYF TGTGCCAGCACCACCCCGGGCAGGGAAGAGACCCAGTACTTC
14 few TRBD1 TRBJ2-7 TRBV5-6 CASSLTGVRYEQYF TGTGCCAGCAGCTTGACAGGGGTCCGCTACGAGCAGTACTTC
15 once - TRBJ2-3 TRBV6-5 CASRPPEGGTDTQYF TGTGCCAGCAGGCCCCCAGAGGGGGGCACAGATACGCAGTATTTT
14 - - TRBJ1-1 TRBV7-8 CASSFKPPDTEAFF TGTGCCAGCAGCTTCAAACCCCCGGACACTGAAGCTTTCTTT
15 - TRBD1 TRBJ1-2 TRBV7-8 CASSLTTGWFDGYTF TGTGCCAGCAGCTTAACGACAGGGTGGTTTGACGGCTACACCTTC
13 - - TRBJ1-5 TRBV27 CASSLSNGQPQHF TGTGCCAGCAGTTTATCGAACGGTCAGCCCCAGCATTTT
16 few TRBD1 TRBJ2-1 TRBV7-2 CASSAFGTDANNEQFF TGTGCCAGCAGCGCATTCGGGACAGACGCTAACAATGAGCAGTTCTTC
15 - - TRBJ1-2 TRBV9 CASSVLWTLGFGYTF TGTGCCAGCAGCGTACTCTGGACACTGGGGTTTGGCTACACCTTC
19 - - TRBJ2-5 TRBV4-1 CASSQGIAGLGGWLETQYF TGCGCCAGCAGCCAAGGGATCGCCGGCCTCGGGGGTTGGTTAGAGACCCAGTACTTC
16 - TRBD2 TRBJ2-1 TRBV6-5 CASSYPSGSGSDEQFF TGTGCCAGCAGTTATCCCAGCGGGAGTGGCAGCGATGAGCAGTTCTTC
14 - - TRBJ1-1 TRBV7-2 CASSLAAGGTEAFF TGTGCCAGCAGCTTAGCGGCTGGGGGGACTGAAGCTTTCTTT
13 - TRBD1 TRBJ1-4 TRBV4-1 CASSPTGVEKLFF TGCGCCAGCAGCCCGACAGGGGTGGAAAAACTGTTTTTT
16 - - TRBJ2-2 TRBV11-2 CASSLGTTVNTGELFF TGTGCCAGCAGCTTAGGGACTACCGTGAACACCGGGGAGCTGTTTTTT
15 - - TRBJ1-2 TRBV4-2 CASSQDLYRHYGYTF TGTGCCAGCAGCCAAGATTTATATCGTCACTATGGCTACACCTTC
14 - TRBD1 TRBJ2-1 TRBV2 CASTGTGAYNEQFF TGTGCCAGCACCGGGACAGGAGCTTACAATGAGCAGTTCTTC
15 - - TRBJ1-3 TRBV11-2 CASSYGDYSGNTIYF TGTGCCAGCAGCTACGGGGACTACTCTGGAAACACCATATATTTT
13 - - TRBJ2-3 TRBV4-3 CASSGFRGDTQYF TGCGCCAGCAGCGGGTTTCGGGGAGATACGCAGTATTTT
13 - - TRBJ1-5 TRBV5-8 CASSLAGDQPQHF TGTGCCAGCAGCTTGGCGGGGGATCAGCCCCAGCATTTT
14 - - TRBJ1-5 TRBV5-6 CASSFWGGNQPQHF TGTGCCAGCAGCTTTTGGGGCGGCAATCAGCCCCAGCATTTT
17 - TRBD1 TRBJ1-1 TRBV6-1 CASSENFGQGMNAEAFF TGTGCCAGCAGTGAAAATTTTGGACAGGGGATGAACGCTGAAGCTTTCTTT
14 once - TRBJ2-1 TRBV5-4 CASSLVAAINEQFF TGTGCCAGCAGCTTGGTGGCGGCTATCAATGAGCAGTTCTTC
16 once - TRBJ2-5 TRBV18 CASSPSTRRFGETQYF TGTGCCAGCTCACCAAGTACTAGGCGATTTGGGGAGACCCAGTACTTC
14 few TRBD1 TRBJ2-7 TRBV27 CAASRGRGPYEQYF TGTGCCGCCTCCAGGGGCAGGGGGCCCTACGAGCAGTACTTC
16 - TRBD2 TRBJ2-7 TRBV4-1 CASSQVGTSGSYEQYF TGCGCCAGCAGCCAAGTTGGTACTAGCGGCTCCTACGAGCAGTACTTC
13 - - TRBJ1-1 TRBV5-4 CASSTDRSTEAFF TGTGCCAGCAGCACCGACAGGTCTACTGAAGCTTTCTTT
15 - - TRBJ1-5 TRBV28 CASDALARGNQPQHF TGTGCCAGCGACGCTCTCGCCAGGGGAAATCAGCCCCAGCATTTT
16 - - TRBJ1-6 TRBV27 CASSLFGGTYNSPLHF TGTGCCAGCAGTTTATTCGGGGGGACCTATAATTCACCCCTCCACTTT
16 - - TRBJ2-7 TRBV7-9 CASSLVAGLLTYEQYF TGTGCCAGCAGCTTAGTAGCCGGACTTTTAACCTACGAGCAGTACTTC
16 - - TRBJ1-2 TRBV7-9 CASSLAVEPDSYGYTF TGTGCCAGCAGCTTAGCGGTGGAACCTGACAGCTATGGCTACACCTTC
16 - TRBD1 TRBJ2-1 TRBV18 CASSPPGTGAYNEQFF TGTGCCAGCTCACCACCTGGGACAGGCGCCTACAATGAGCAGTTCTTC
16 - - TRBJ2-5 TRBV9 CASSVGGGGLWETQYF TGTGCCAGCAGCGTAGGTGGGGGGGGCTTGTGGGAGACCCAGTACTTC
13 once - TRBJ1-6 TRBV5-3 CARSLAGDSPLHF TGTGCCAGAAGCTTGGCAGGGGATTCACCCCTCCACTTT
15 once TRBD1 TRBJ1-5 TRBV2 CASRRTGYSNQPQHF TGTGCCAGCAGAAGGACAGGGTACAGCAATCAGCCCCAGCATTTT
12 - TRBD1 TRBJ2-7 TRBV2 CASTDRGYEQYF TGTGCCAGCACGGACAGGGGCTACGAGCAGTACTTC
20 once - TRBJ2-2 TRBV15 CATSPGRGLGYPQNTGELFF TGTGCCACCAGCCCCGGAAGGGGATTGGGATATCCCCAGAACACCGGGGAGCTGTTTTTT
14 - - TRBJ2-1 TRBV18 CASSTGQGGNEQFF TGTGCCAGCTCGACCGGCCAAGGGGGCAATGAGCAGTTCTTC
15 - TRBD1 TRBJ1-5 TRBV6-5 CASSYTDREGQPQHF TGTGCCAGCAGTTACACGGACAGGGAGGGGCAGCCCCAGCATTTT
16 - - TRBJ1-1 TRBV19 CASSYPGRTMNTEAFF TGTGCCAGTAGTTATCCGGGACGGACTATGAACACTGAAGCTTTCTTT
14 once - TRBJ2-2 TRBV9 CASSVVEVAGELFF TGTGCCAGCAGCGTAGTAGAAGTGGCCGGGGAGCTGTTTTTT
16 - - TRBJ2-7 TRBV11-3 CASSPQGAGISYEQYF TGTGCCAGCAGCCCACAAGGGGCAGGGATTTCCTACGAGCAGTACTTC